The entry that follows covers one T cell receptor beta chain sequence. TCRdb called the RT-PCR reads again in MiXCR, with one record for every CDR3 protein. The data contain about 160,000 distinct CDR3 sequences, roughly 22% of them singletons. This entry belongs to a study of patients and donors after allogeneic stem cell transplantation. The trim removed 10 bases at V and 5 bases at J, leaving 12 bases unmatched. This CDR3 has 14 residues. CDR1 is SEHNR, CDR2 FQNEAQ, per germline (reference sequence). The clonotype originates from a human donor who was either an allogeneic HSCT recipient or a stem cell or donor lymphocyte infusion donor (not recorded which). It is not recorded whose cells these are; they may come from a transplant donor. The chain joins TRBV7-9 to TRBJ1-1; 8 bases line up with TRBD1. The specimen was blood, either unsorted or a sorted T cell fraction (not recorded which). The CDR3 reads CATHPQGAQTEAFF. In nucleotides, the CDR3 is TGTGCCACCCACCCGCAGGGGGCGCAAACTGAAGCTTTCTTT.